This T cell receptor (beta chain) was sequenced in a study of blood T cell repertoires in COVID-19. There are 18 residues in the CDR3. CDR1 is PRHDT and CDR2 is FYEKMQ in the germline V gene (reference sequence). The V and J ends lost 5 bases and 1 base, in that order; junction bases with no gene match: 6. How the authors handled the data: The assay estimated nucleated cells by amplifying reference gene primers. The method was immunoSEQ multiplex PCR; TCRdb's version includes in-frame clones alone and lacks a portion of them. The V and J calls and clone size were taken over from that table, and D and trimming were inferred from the DNA. Of about 120,000 clones in the sample, around 81% were seen once.

The rearrangement joins TRBV13 to TRBJ2-2; TRBD2 aligns across 14 bases. Sequencing was performed on peripheral blood. The origin of this receptor is a man in his 70s with acute or convalescent COVID-19. In DNA form, the CDR3 reads TGTGCCAGCAGCGCTCCCGGGACTAGCGGGGGGAACACCGGGGAGCTGTTTTTT. It specifies CASSAPGTSGGNTGELFF.